These 18 T cell receptor beta chains were sequenced from one sample in a study of response to subunit inactivated influenza vaccine. Each CDR3 protein gets one entry after TCRdb re-called the RT-PCR reads with MiXCR. The profile shows about 800,000 distinct CDR3 sequences, about 20% of them singletons. The source was PBMCs from blood, collected 5 to 6 days after vaccination. The receptors stem from a man between 50 and 59 years old who received an inactivated influenza vaccine.

This clonotype was picked up many times. The chain carries TRBV7-2 and TRBJ2-5; D not certain. The germline V gene has CDR1 SGHTA and CDR2 FQGNSA. V dropped 1 base and J dropped 5 bases, with 11 bases sitting between them. This CDR3 region has 14 residues. The CDR3 sequence: CASSLVSTGETQYF. The CDR3 DNA is TGTGCCAGCAGCTTAGTCAGTACTGGGGAGACCCAGTACTTC.

The chain recombines TRBV7-2 with TRBJ2-3, with D perhaps matching TRBD2 (6 bases). Germline values: CDR1 SGHTA, CDR2 FQGNSA. The CDR3 covers 15 residues. V lost 3 bases to trimming and J lost 3 bases, with 13 bases between them. The CDR3 loop is CASSFRGMRTDTQYF. The CDR3 DNA is TGTGCCAGCAGCTTTCGGGGGATGAGAACAGATACGCAGTATTTT.

The rearrangement links TRBV29-1 to TRBJ2-5, with D tentatively TRBD1 (6 bases). Germline assignment: CDR1 SQVTM and CDR2 ANQGSEA. Trimming left V 0 bases short and J 1 base short, with 12 bases between. The CDR3 sequence is 15 residues long. The DNA of the CDR3 is TGCAGCGTTGAAGATAACTACAGGGTCCAAGAGACCCAGTACTTC. Translation: CSVEDNYRVQETQYF.

CDR3 region: CSARADRGETQYF. The CDR3 bases are TGCAGTGCTAGAGCAGACAGGGGAGAGACCCAGTACTTC. J is TRBJ2-5 and V is TRBV20-1; 8 bases map to TRBD1. The CDR3 totals 13 residues. Looked up from germline, CDR1 is DFQATT and CDR2 is SNEGSKA (reference sequence). Trimming cost V 1 base and J 4 bases; bases outside gene matches: 2.

The rearrangement links TRBV5-4 to TRBJ2-1; 8 bases align to TRBD2. The germline V gene encodes CDR1 SGHNT and CDR2 YYREEE (reference sequence). The CDR3 contains 16 residues. V dropped 5 bases and J dropped 4; count of bases not matched to a gene: 11. The CDR3 region has the DNA TGTGCCAGCAGTATTGCTGGGGTAGCGGGATACAATGAGCAGTTCTTC. Protein product: CASSIAGVAGYNEQFF.

This clonotype came up a few times. The chain employs TRBV20-1 and TRBJ1-2, with D tentatively TRBD1 (6 bases). The germline V gene encodes CDR1 DFQATT and CDR2 SNEGSKA (reference sequence). The CDR3 extends over 16 amino acids. The V gene lost 5 bases and the J gene lost 4 bases, with 23 bases spanning the gap. As DNA, the CDR3 is TGCAGTGCTTCCCTCAGGGGCGCCGTATCCTCCTATGGCTACACCTTC. This sequence encodes CSASLRGAVSSYGYTF.

This clonotype came up a few times. The chain has TRBV7-9 and TRBJ2-7; D remains unclear. Trimming took 1 base from V and 3 from J, leaving 10 bases between them. This CDR3 has 14 amino acids. Germline V gene data show CDR1 as SEHNR and CDR2 as FQNEAQ (reference sequence). The CDR3 region is CASSLEGYFYEQYF. CDR3 nucleotides: TGTGCCAGCAGCTTAGAGGGCTACTTCTACGAGCAGTACTTC.

This chain joins TRBV7-9 and TRBJ2-5; D unresolved. The length of the CDR3 is 13 residues. Germline CDR1 and CDR2: SEHNR and FQNEAQ (reference sequence). The V end lost 5 bases, the J end lost 3 bases, and 10 bases lay between the germline ends. Here the CDR3 DNA reads TGTGCCAGCAGCCCCGTTGGCGAAGAGACCCAGTACTTC. Protein product: CASSPVGEETQYF.

This clonotype appeared many times. V is TRBV29-1 and J is TRBJ2-7; TRBD1 might be the D (6 bases). V shed 0 bases and J shed 2 bases, with 11 bases lying between them. The CDR3 length is 14 residues. CDR1 is SQVTM and CDR2 is ANQGSEA in the germline V gene. For the CDR3, the DNA is TGCAGCGTTGAAGAAGGCAGGGGTACCTACGAGCAGTACTTC. Translating it yields CSVEEGRGTYEQYF.

The chain's CDR3 is CASSQQGAFPDTQYF. The CDR3 nucleotides are TGTGCCAGCAGTCAACAGGGGGCGTTTCCAGATACGCAGTATTTT. The chain uses TRBV28 and TRBJ2-3; 9 bases agree with TRBD1. The V segment lost 5 bases and the J segment 4 bases; nucleotides outside the gene matches: 7. Germline CDR1 reads MDHEN; CDR2 reads SYDVKM. The length of the CDR3 is 15 residues.

This clonotype was counted between two and nine times. This chain links TRBV7-9 with TRBJ2-5; the D gene is possibly TRBD2 (6 bases). This CDR3 has 14 residues. Per the germline V gene, CDR1 is SEHNR and CDR2 is FQNEAQ (reference sequence). V was trimmed by 8 bases and J by 1 base, leaving 14 bases between them. The CDR3 here is CASQPGVSQETQYF. In DNA form, the CDR3 reads TGTGCCAGCCAGCCGGGGGTCAGCCAAGAGACCCAGTACTTC.

This clonotype occurred many times. The chain joins TRBV21-1 to TRBJ2-5. TRBV21-1 is a documented pseudogene. The CDR3 has 12 residues. The CDR3: CASSKKKTPWYF. In nucleotides, the CDR3 is TGTGCCAGCAGCAAGAAGAAGACACCCTGGTACTTC.

The V and J genes are TRBV4-3 and TRBJ2-7, with 8 bases fitting TRBD1. Germline V gene sequence: CDR1 LGHNA, CDR2 YSLEER. The CDR3 is made up of 17 amino acids. V trimming: 2 bases; J trimming: 3 bases; junction bases outside the gene matches: 12. CDR3 bases: TGCGCCAGCAGCCAAATGGCCGAGGGACAGGCCTTCTACGAGCAGTACTTC. It codes for CASSQMAEGQAFYEQYF.

CDR3 DNA sequence: TGCAGTGCTAGGCCGCGGGAGCCCCCCTACAATGAGCAGTTCTTC. Translating gives CSARPREPPYNEQFF. V is TRBV20-1 and J is TRBJ2-1; TRBD2 agrees at 7 bases. After removal of 3 bases from V and 2 bases from J, the junction contained 7 bases not matched to a gene. This CDR3 spans 15 amino acids. Looked up from germline, CDR1 is DFQATT and CDR2 is SNEGSKA (reference sequence).

This chain joins TRBV12-3 or TRBV12-4 and TRBJ1-2, with D perhaps matching TRBD1 (5 bases). The CDR3 has 14 residues. The V gene lost 2 bases and the J gene lost 6 bases, with 13 bases spanning the gap. CDR3 DNA sequence: TGTGCCAGCAGTTTATCCGCCAGGGCTAATGGCTACACCTTC. This sequence encodes CASSLSARANGYTF.

This sequence joins TRBV3-1 and TRBJ2-7; TRBD1 matches at 9 bases. V lost 4 bases to trimming and J lost 0 bases; unmatched junction nucleotides: 4. This CDR3 region has 15 residues. From germline, CDR1 is LGHDT and CDR2 YNNKEL (reference sequence). CDR3 region: CASSPGTGISYEQYF. The CDR3 coding sequence is TGTGCCAGCAGCCCAGGGACAGGGATCTCCTACGAGCAGTACTTC.

The chain has TRBV5-1 and TRBJ2-7; 11 positions match TRBD2. CDR1 SGHRS and CDR2 YFSETQ come from the germline V gene. The V segment lost 4 bases and the J segment 4 bases; nucleotides outside the gene matches: 7. The CDR3 has 15 residues. The CDR3 nucleotides are TGCGCCAGCAGCATTCAGACTAGCGGGGAATACGAGCAGTACTTC. Amino acids: CASSIQTSGEYEQYF.

This clonotype occurred many times. The CDR3 region has the DNA TGTGCCAGCAGACTAGCGGGGGGTACCGGGGAGCTGTTTTTT. Its protein is CASRLAGGTGELFF. The V call is TRBV12-3 or TRBV12-4, the J call TRBJ2-2; 12 bases match TRBD2. V gave up 6 bases and J gave up 5 bases; unmatched junction bases: 1. The CDR3 consists of 14 residues.